This T cell receptor beta chain is from a study of OX40 agonist ivuxolimab in advanced cancers. About the research overall: Three patients, one with hepatocellular carcinoma and two with cutaneous melanoma, responded partially.

Clones were sequenced by immunoSEQ multiplex PCR, and TCRdb holds only the in-frame ones, with some missing. The table includes some 74,000 clones, almost 85% detected once. Broader study findings: Antigen specificity of clonally expanded peripheral T cells was not established.

Note on this clone: Its antigen is unidentified.

This CDR3 is built from 18 residues. Trimming pared 0 bases from V and 2 bases from J, leaving 18 bases between. Germline-derived CDR1 and CDR2 are LGHNA and YSLEER. V is TRBV4-3 and J is TRBJ2-3; possibly TRBD1 or TRBD2 for D (6 bases each). Specimen: CD4+ or CD8+ T cells sorted from blood, collected in a trial of the OX40 agonist ivuxolimab. The receptor's source is an adult with an advanced solid tumor such as melanoma, head and neck, liver or kidney cancer. CDR3 loop: CASSQDAPGRGHTDTQYF. In nucleotides, the CDR3 is TGCGCCAGCAGCCAAGATGCGCCGGGGCGGGGACACACAGATACGCAGTATTTT.